This T cell receptor beta chain was identified during a study of blood T cell repertoires in COVID-19. Study overall: Sample material is recorded as cDNA or gDNA derived from T cells, B-cell-depleted T cells, or PBMCs.

The authors' processing: Nucleated cell number was recorded as an estimate derived from reference gene primer amplification. The repertoire was sequenced with immunoSEQ multiplex PCR; TCRdb's copy has only in-frame clones and lacks some. V, J and clone size were drawn from that table, and D and trimming were deduced from the DNA. The sample has about 310,000 clones, 89% seen once. Cohort placement rested on clinical history that participants reported themselves. Donors in Cohort 3 counted as recovered after two negative PCRs, clearance, or symptom resolution. The source is a woman aged 40 to 49 who had recovered from COVID-19. Material for sequencing was PBMCs or T cells enriched from blood (not recorded which).

The CDR3 bases are TGTGCCACCAGTGATGAGAAAGCGGGAGGCTCAGATACGCAGTATTTT. This sequence encodes CATSDEKAGGSDTQYF. The chain employs TRBV24-1 and TRBJ2-3; 9 bases align to TRBD2. Germline values: CDR1 KGHDR, CDR2 SFDVKD. The CDR3 runs 16 residues. The trim removed 3 bases at V and 4 bases at J, leaving 7 bases unmatched.